This T cell receptor (beta chain) appears in the sequencing data of a study of CD8+ T cells in alopecia areata. Background on the study: Treated patients were given oral tofacitinib, which was dosed at 5 to 10 mg twice daily.

Extraction and reverse transcription of RNA yielded cDNA as the sequencing template. Repertoires were generated with immunoSEQ multiplex PCR, while TCRdb's copy carries only in-frame clones and drops some. The table has roughly 170,000 clones, around three fifths seen once; the top ten hold approximately 15%. Alopecia areata patients provided lesional scalp punch biopsies and peripheral blood, both collected for the study. Study-wide results and caveats: Normal skin contains resident alphabeta T cells, and these are also sequenced in scalp samples.

Comment on this clone: Its antigen is unknown.

The sample in question was CD4+ T cells sorted from blood, obtained at week 0. The sequence came from a human donor with alopecia areata.

The CDR3 region is CASSERGRGEQYF. For the CDR3, the DNA is TGTGCCAGCAGTGAACGAGGGAGGGGGGAGCAGTACTTC. V and J are TRBV2 and TRBJ2-7, with a possible D match to TRBD2 (7 bases). There are 13 residues in the CDR3. V lost 2 bases to trimming and J lost 7 bases, with 12 bases between them. Germline assignment: CDR1 SNHLY and CDR2 FYNNEI.